This TCR beta chain originates from a study of T cell responses to AZD1222 COVID-19 vaccine. Points from the study as a whole: In a largely white British group with more females than males, clonal diversity was possibly underestimated.

Clones were read by immunoSEQ multiplex PCR, and TCRdb kept only the in-frame ones, dropping some. The table lists around 150,000 clones, roughly 93% of them singletons. Points on this clone: Its matching antigen is unknown.

Germline values: CDR1 MGHRA, CDR2 YSYEKL. The CDR3 has 16 residues. V lost 2 bases and J lost 4; bases outside the gene matches: 6. J is TRBJ2-2 and V is TRBV4-1; the match to TRBD2 covers 8 bases. The sample in question was peripheral blood, obtained 28 days after the second AZD1222 dose. The TCR was taken from an adult who received the AZD1222 COVID-19 vaccine. CDR3 DNA: TGCGCCAGCAGCCAAAAGGGACTAGATTTCACCGGGGAGCTGTTTTTT. Translated: CASSQKGLDFTGELFF.